This TCR beta chain was found in a study of T cells after yellow fever vaccination. V shed 6 bases and J 9 bases; nucleotides not matched to a gene: 13. There are 15 residues in the CDR3. Germline assignment: CDR1 MDHEN and CDR2 SYDVKM. TCRdb re-called the 5' RACE reads through MiXCR, storing one row per CDR3 protein. Of 150,000 to 200,000 distinct CDR3 sequences listed, 8% to 13% are singletons. This clonotype was detected many times. This chain links TRBV28 with TRBJ2-1; 8 bases align to TRBD2. Sequences were derived from CD8+ T cells sorted from PBMCs, sampled 15 days after the yellow fever booster vaccination. This clonotype was obtained from a man aged 18 to 30 who received the YFV17D yellow fever vaccine. The CDR3 protein is CASRDQRGTGGEQFF. The CDR3 coding sequence is TGTGCCAGCAGGGATCAGCGGGGGACCGGCGGTGAGCAGTTCTTC.